The 29 T cell receptor beta chains reported below all come from one sample, sequenced in a study of T cells in tumors after PD-1 blockade. The repertoire was sequenced with immunoSEQ multiplex PCR; TCRdb's copy has only in-frame clones and lacks some. The sample records some 10,000 clones, more than 65% being singletons. The specimen comprised tumor tissue, sampled after anti-PD-1 treatment. These receptors came from a human donor with basal cell carcinoma.

The rearrangement links TRBV6-1 to TRBJ2-5; D is undetermined. In germline, CDR1 is MNHNS, CDR2 SASEGT. The CDR3 contains 11 residues. V was clipped by 0 bases and J by 14 bases, with 10 bases between them. The CDR3 DNA reads TGTGCCAGCAGTGAAGCCGGCACCTCCTACTTC. This codes for CASSEAGTSYF.

The chain links TRBV3-1 (or the pseudogene TRBV3-2) to TRBJ2-3; 9 positions match TRBD2. Germline V gene data show CDR1 as LGHDT and CDR2 as YNNKEL (reference sequence). The CDR3 covers 15 residues. V shed 4 bases and J 1 base; nucleotides not matched to a gene: 3. Here the CDR3 DNA reads TGTGCCAGCAGCCCCGGGACTAGCCGCACAGATACGCAGTATTTT. This translates into CASSPGTSRTDTQYF.

The chain uses TRBV5-1 and TRBJ1-1, with 7 positions matching TRBD1. Germline CDR1 SGHRS, CDR2 YFSETQ. The CDR3 length is 14 residues. Trimming cost V 3 bases and J 0 bases; bases outside gene matches: 2. The CDR3 loop is CASSSRGVNTEAFF. The CDR3 nucleotides read TGCGCCAGCAGCTCCAGGGGGGTGAACACTGAAGCTTTCTTT.

This clone has a handful of counts. The V call is TRBV21-1, the J call TRBJ2-7. TRBV21-1 constitutes a pseudogene. This CDR3 is built from 19 residues. The DNA of the CDR3 is TGTGCCAGCAGCGCCGGGCCGACGAAGGACGGATCCCTCTCCTACGAGCAGTACTTC. It translates to CASSAGPTKDGSLSYEQYF.

This chain connects TRBV4-3 to TRBJ1-2; 11 nucleotides line up with TRBD1. Germline assignment: CDR1 LGHNA and CDR2 YSLEER. The J segment lost 2 bases and the V segment lost 5 bases, leaving 7 bases of the junction unmatched. This CDR3 region has 16 residues. DNA for the CDR3: TGCGCCAGCAGCAGCTGGGGACAGGGGGTGAACTATGGCTACACCTTC. As protein: CASSSWGQGVNYGYTF.

V gene TRBV7-9 combines with J gene TRBJ2-5; the D call may be TRBD1 or TRBD2 (5 bases each). Germline V gene lookup returns CDR1 SEHNR and CDR2 FQNEAQ (reference sequence). Trimming removed 5 bases at V and 1 base at J, with 11 bases between. This CDR3 spans 14 amino acids. In DNA form, the CDR3 reads TGTGCCAGCAGCAAGGGGACGGCCCAAGAGACCCAGTACTTC. This sequence encodes CASSKGTAQETQYF.

The chain joins TRBV24-1 to TRBJ2-7, with 10 bases lining up with TRBD1. This CDR3 comprises 13 residues. V lost 9 bases and J lost 2; bases outside the gene matches: 3. Germline V gene lookup returns CDR1 KGHDR and CDR2 SFDVKD. The CDR3, as DNA: TGTGCCACCGGACAGGGGGGCACCTACGAGCAGTACTTC. Encoded protein: CATGQGGTYEQYF.

This clone appeared once. This sequence joins TRBV7-3 and TRBJ2-1; D gene ambiguous. The CDR3 sequence is 14 residues long. The germline V gene has CDR1 SGHTA and CDR2 FQGTGA. Trimming took 5 bases from V and 8 from J, leaving 16 bases between them. The CDR3 DNA reads as TGTGCCAGCAGCCCCGTTTTCCCCCGGGATGAGCAGTTCTTC. Residues: CASSPVFPRDEQFF.

V usage is TRBV9 and J usage is TRBJ1-4; D gene unclear. The CDR3 extends over 13 amino acids. CDR1 is SGDLS and CDR2 is YYNGEE in the germline V gene. V lost 4 bases to trimming and J lost 8 bases, with 12 bases between them. Written as DNA, the CDR3 is TGTGCCAGCAGCTCCTCGGATGGGGAAAAACTGTTTTTT. Amino acids: CASSSSDGEKLFF.

This clone occurred a few times. This chain connects TRBV3-1 (or the pseudogene TRBV3-2) to TRBJ2-3; 15 bases match TRBD2. The length of the CDR3 is 18 residues. Germline CDR1 reads LGHDT; CDR2 reads YNNKEL (reference sequence). Losses at the gene ends were 4 bases for V and 0 bases for J; bases not matched to a gene: 5. In DNA form, the CDR3 reads TGTGCCAGCAGCCTCGGGACTAGCGGGGGGATAAGCACAGATACGCAGTATTTT. Encoded protein: CASSLGTSGGISTDTQYF.

This CDR3 is CASSVGTGTGYTF. The DNA for the CDR3 is TGTGCCAGCAGCGTAGGGACAGGGACTGGCTACACCTTC. The rearrangement joins TRBV9 to TRBJ1-2; 8 nucleotides align to TRBD1. The CDR3 contains 13 residues. Germline V gives CDR1 SGDLS, CDR2 YYNGEE. The J segment lost 7 bases and the V segment lost 0 bases, leaving 2 bases of the junction unmatched.

J is TRBJ2-7 and V is TRBV30; no reliable D call. The CDR3 extends over 11 amino acids. The germline V and J ends were trimmed by 2 bases and 6 bases, with 8 bases remaining between them. Germline V lookup: CDR1 GTSNPN, CDR2 SVGIG (reference sequence). For the CDR3, the DNA is TGTGCCTGGAGTAAGGGCGGCGAGCAGTACTTC. Translated, it gives CAWSKGGEQYF.

V usage is TRBV19 and J usage is TRBJ1-1, with TRBD1 as a possible D gene (6 bases). CDR1 and CDR2 (germline): LNHDA, SQIVND (reference sequence). The CDR3 spans 17 residues. V lost 2 bases to trimming and J lost 0 bases, with 16 bases between them. CDR3 sequence: CASSINGGRSMNTEAFF. For the CDR3, the DNA is TGTGCCAGTAGTATAAATGGGGGCAGGTCAATGAACACTGAAGCTTTCTTT.

The V and J genes are TRBV7-8 and TRBJ2-7; TRBD2 matches at 7 bases. V was pared by 5 bases and J by 4 bases, with 11 bases of the junction left unmatched. The CDR3 consists of 15 residues. Germline values: CDR1 SGHVS, CDR2 FQNEAQ. In DNA, the CDR3 is TGTGCCAGCAGCCTGACCCCCGGGACTACGTACGAGCAGTACTTC. Protein: CASSLTPGTTYEQYF.

This chain links TRBV6-6 with TRBJ1-5; D call uncertain. CDR1 and CDR2 from the germline V gene are MNHNY and SVGAGI (reference sequence). CDR3 length: 14 amino acids. Trimming left V 2 bases short and J 7 bases short, with 12 bases between. The CDR3 region is CASSYGPERQPQHF. The CDR3 bases are TGTGCCAGCAGTTACGGGCCGGAGAGGCAGCCCCAGCATTTT.

This chain connects TRBV11-2 to TRBJ2-2; 16 positions agree with TRBD2. V was pared by 4 bases and J by 3 bases, with 5 bases of the junction left unmatched. CDR1 and CDR2 from the germline V gene are SGHAT and FQNNGV. There are 18 residues in the CDR3. CDR3 sequence reads: CASSSGLAGGTHTGELFF. The CDR3 DNA is TGTGCCAGCAGCTCGGGACTAGCGGGGGGGACGCACACCGGGGAGCTGTTTTTT.

DNA of the CDR3: TGTGCCACCAGCAGAGACTCTGGACAGGCGGGGGCCCAGCATTTT. This gives the protein CATSRDSGQAGAQHF. The chain links TRBV15 to TRBJ1-5; TRBD1 aligns across 7 bases. The CDR3 is 15 amino acids. The trim removed 0 bases at V and 11 bases at J, leaving 10 bases unmatched. Looked up from germline, CDR1 is LNHNV and CDR2 is YYDKDF (reference sequence).

The chain is built from TRBV24-1 and TRBJ1-2, with 8 nucleotides matching TRBD1. The V gene's germline CDR1 is KGHDR and CDR2 SFDVKD. This CDR3 has 13 amino acids. V lost 4 bases, J lost 8 bases, and 5 bases stayed unmatched. The CDR3 loop is CATSDLDREGYTF. DNA for the CDR3: TGTGCCACCAGTGACCTGGACAGGGAGGGCTACACCTTC.

This sequence joins TRBV19 and TRBJ1-1; 12 bases are a match to TRBD1. Germline V gene lookup returns CDR1 LNHDA and CDR2 SQIVND (reference sequence). There are 15 residues in the CDR3. After removal of 5 bases from V and 6 bases from J, the junction contained 7 bases not matched to a gene. In DNA form, the CDR3 reads TGTGCCAGTAGTCCGGGGACAGGGGGCATTGCTGAAGCTTTCTTT. This translates into CASSPGTGGIAEAFF.

V usage is TRBV6-5 and J usage is TRBJ2-2, with D perhaps given as TRBD1 or TRBD2 (6 bases each). V lost 2 bases and J 7 bases, leaving 14 bases between the germline ends. The CDR3 covers 15 residues. CDR1 and CDR2 from the germline V gene are MNHEY and SVGAGI. In nucleotides, the CDR3 is TGTGCCAGCAGTTACGACGGGGGCAAGATCGGGGAGCTGTTTTTT. It specifies CASSYDGGKIGELFF.

The sample holds a few counts of this clone. The chain has TRBV5-6 and TRBJ2-1; D is unresolved. The CDR3 is made up of 8 amino acids. Trimming left V 9 bases short and J 13 bases short, with 8 bases between. Germline lookup yields CDR1 SGHDT and CDR2 YYEEEE. CDR3 amino acids: CATTGQFF. The CDR3, as DNA: TGTGCCACCACTGGCCAGTTCTTC. Based on the CDR3 plus reference TRBV5-6 and TRBJ2-1, the full variable domain is DAGVTQSPTHLIKTRGQQVTLRCSPKSGHDTVSWYQQALGQGPQFIFQYYEEEERQRGNFPDRFSGHQFPNYSSELNVNALLLGDSALYLCATTGQFFGPGTRLTVL.

J is TRBJ2-3 and V is TRBV14; tentative D call: TRBD1 (6 bases). V was trimmed by 1 base and J by 7 bases, leaving 15 bases between them. The CDR3 is 15 residues long. The V gene's germline CDR1 is SGHDN and CDR2 FVKESK. CDR3 sequence (DNA): TGTGCCAGCAGCCAAGTCAGGGGACCGGGGAATACGCAGTATTTT. This encodes CASSQVRGPGNTQYF.

The chain links TRBV5-1 to TRBJ1-1; maybe TRBD1 (5 bases). CDR1 is SGHRS, CDR2 YFSETQ, per germline. V dropped 5 bases and J dropped 4 bases, with 12 bases sitting between them. The CDR3 has 13 amino acids. The CDR3 sequence is CASREGTSTEAFF. The CDR3 region has the DNA TGCGCCAGCAGGGAGGGGACCAGCACTGAAGCTTTCTTT.

This chain connects TRBV18 to TRBJ1-1, with TRBD1 identical over 7 bases. This CDR3 contains 16 residues. Germline loops: CDR1 KGHSH, CDR2 LQKENI. The V and J ends lost 2 bases and 0 bases, in that order; junction bases with no gene match: 6. Here the CDR3 DNA reads TGTGCCAGCTCACCAAACAGACAGGGACTGAACACTGAAGCTTTCTTT. It codes for CASSPNRQGLNTEAFF.

V usage is TRBV25-1 and J usage is TRBJ2-7, with D perhaps given as TRBD1 or TRBD2 (5 bases each). Trimming left V 6 bases short and J 5 bases short, with 17 bases between. There are 14 residues in the CDR3. In germline, CDR1 is MGHDK, CDR2 SYGVNS. The CDR3 loop reads CASSPTEGRHEQYF. The CDR3 DNA is TGTGCCAGCAGCCCGACAGAGGGGCGGCACGAGCAGTACTTC.

This rearrangement joins TRBV7-2 to TRBJ2-1, with 15 positions matching TRBD2. Germline V gene lookup returns CDR1 SGHTA and CDR2 FQGNSA. The CDR3 extends over 18 amino acids. J lost 0 bases, V lost 8 bases, and 8 bases had no gene match. Here the CDR3 DNA reads TGTGCCAGCGGATCGGGGACTAGCGGGAGGTTCTCCTACAATGAGCAGTTCTTC. Protein product: CASGSGTSGRFSYNEQFF. Using reference TRBV7-2 and TRBJ2-1 for the parts outside the CDR3, the full variable domain is GAGVSQSPSNKVTEKGKDVELRCDPISGHTALYWYRQSLGQGLEFLIYFQGNSAPDKSGLPSDRFSAERTGGSVSTLTIQRTQQEDSAVYLCASGSGTSGRFSYNEQFFGPGTRLTVL.

J is TRBJ1-1 and V is TRBV11-3, with TRBD1 matching 7 bases. V shed 1 base and J 1 base; nucleotides not matched to a gene: 0. The germline V gene encodes CDR1 SGHNT and CDR2 YENEEA. This CDR3 spans 14 amino acids. CDR3 amino acids: CASSLGQGNTEAFF. The CDR3 bases are TGTGCCAGCAGCTTAGGACAGGGGAACACTGAAGCTTTCTTT.

This clone is medium-sized (0.01 to 0.1%) within its sample. J is TRBJ2-7 and V is TRBV7-2; 7 bases align to TRBD1. The CDR3 totals 14 residues. V gave up 4 bases and J gave up 5 bases; unmatched junction bases: 8. Germline CDR1 SGHTA, CDR2 FQGNSA. CDR3 amino acids: CASSWPGQYNEQYF. The CDR3 DNA reads TGTGCCAGCAGCTGGCCGGGACAGTACAACGAGCAGTACTTC.

The chain employs TRBV7-2 and TRBJ2-3; 14 bases agree with TRBD2. The CDR3 totals 19 residues. From germline, CDR1 is SGHTA and CDR2 FQGNSA. V shed 5 bases and J 0 bases; nucleotides not matched to a gene: 10. The CDR3 loop is CASSVDGTSGGLSTDTQYF. As DNA, the CDR3 is TGTGCCAGCAGCGTAGATGGGACTAGCGGGGGCCTAAGCACAGATACGCAGTATTTT.